The rows below give T cell receptor beta chains drawn from one sample of a study of blood T cell repertoires in COVID-19. The data were produced by immunoSEQ multiplex PCR, yet TCRdb's version contains in-frame clones alone and is incomplete. The table has 150,000 to 200,000 clones, around nine tenths seen once. Sequenced input: peripheral blood. The source of these receptors is a woman in her sixties or seventies with COVID-19, enrolled during active disease. CDR3s include the opening cysteine and the closing phenylalanine or tryptophan. Each record gives: clone size, V gene, D gene, J gene, CDR3 protein, CDR3 DNA. The D gene is left open where the match is weak. The size entry is marked missing in some rows and otherwise reads once, few, many or a size class.

clone_size: -
v_call: TRBV28
d_call: TRBD2
j_call: TRBJ2-4
cdr3_aa: CASSLRWPGGKNIQYF
cdr3_nt: TGTGCCAGCAGTTTAAGGTGGCCGGGGGGGAAAAACATTCAGTACTTC

clone_size: -
v_call: TRBV28
d_call: -
j_call: TRBJ1-1
cdr3_aa: CASRGSGRRGTEAFF
cdr3_nt: TGTGCCAGCAGGGGTTCGGGGAGAAGGGGGACTGAAGCTTTCTTT

clone_size: -
v_call: TRBV19
d_call: TRBD2
j_call: TRBJ2-6
cdr3_aa: CASRGRASGANVLTF
cdr3_nt: TGTGCCAGTAGAGGGAGGGCCTCTGGGGCCAACGTCCTGACTTTC

clone_size: once
v_call: TRBV19
d_call: -
j_call: TRBJ1-5
cdr3_aa: CASRKQGEWQPQHF
cdr3_nt: TGTGCCAGTAGAAAACAGGGAGAGTGGCAGCCCCAGCATTTT

clone_size: -
v_call: TRBV5-1
d_call: -
j_call: TRBJ1-1
cdr3_aa: CASSEQGGDTEAFF
cdr3_nt: TGCGCCAGCAGCGAGCAGGGTGGGGACACTGAAGCTTTCTTT

clone_size: -
v_call: TRBV6-5
d_call: -
j_call: TRBJ2-7
cdr3_aa: CASTGDSYFYEQYF
cdr3_nt: TGTGCCAGCACTGGGGACTCCTACTTCTACGAGCAGTACTTC

clone_size: -
v_call: TRBV1
d_call: -
j_call: TRBJ2-4
cdr3_aa: CTSSHRGTKNGKNIQYF
cdr3_nt: TGCACCAGCAGCCATCGTGGGACAAAAAATGGGAAAAACATTCAGTACTTC

clone_size: -
v_call: TRBV27
d_call: -
j_call: TRBJ2-7
cdr3_aa: CASSFNGNSYEQYF
cdr3_nt: TGTGCCAGCAGTTTTAACGGGAACTCCTACGAGCAGTACTTC

clone_size: once
v_call: TRBV2
d_call: -
j_call: TRBJ2-5
cdr3_aa: CASSDWTAQETQYF
cdr3_nt: TGTGCCAGCAGTGATTGGACAGCACAAGAGACCCAGTACTTC

clone_size: -
v_call: TRBV5-1
d_call: -
j_call: TRBJ2-2
cdr3_aa: CASSLFWPNTGELFF
cdr3_nt: TGCGCCAGCAGCTTGTTCTGGCCGAACACCGGGGAGCTGTTTTTT

clone_size: -
v_call: TRBV28
d_call: -
j_call: TRBJ2-3
cdr3_aa: CASSGSFSRLSQYF
cdr3_nt: TGTGCCAGCAGTGGGTCTTTTTCAAGACTTTCACAGTATTTT

clone_size: -
v_call: TRBV30
d_call: TRBD1
j_call: TRBJ2-2
cdr3_aa: CAWRSGQGNTGELFF
cdr3_nt: TGTGCCTGGAGGTCCGGACAGGGGAACACCGGGGAGCTGTTTTTT

clone_size: few
v_call: TRBV20-1
d_call: -
j_call: TRBJ1-1
cdr3_aa: CSASPRGEVGTEAFF
cdr3_nt: TGCAGTGCTAGTCCCCGGGGGGAAGTTGGCACTGAAGCTTTCTTT

clone_size: -
v_call: TRBV2
d_call: TRBD2
j_call: TRBJ2-7
cdr3_aa: CAIRQRESSYEQYF
cdr3_nt: TGTGCCATAAGACAGCGGGAGTCGTCCTACGAGCAGTACTTC

clone_size: -
v_call: TRBV5-4
d_call: -
j_call: TRBJ1-6
cdr3_aa: CASSLVGANSPLHF
cdr3_nt: TGTGCCAGCAGCTTGGTGGGGGCCAATTCACCCCTCCACTTT

clone_size: -
v_call: TRBV12-5
d_call: TRBD1
j_call: TRBJ1-1
cdr3_aa: CASGKGQGRQNTEAFF
cdr3_nt: TGTGCTAGTGGCAAGGGACAGGGGCGACAGAACACTGAAGCTTTCTTT

clone_size: -
v_call: TRBV15
d_call: TRBD1
j_call: TRBJ1-2
cdr3_aa: CATSRGRQGMYGYTF
cdr3_nt: TGTGCCACCAGCAGAGGACGACAGGGGATGTATGGCTACACCTTC

clone_size: -
v_call: TRBV10-1
d_call: -
j_call: TRBJ1-1
cdr3_aa: CASSEPLSEAFF
cdr3_nt: TGCGCCAGCAGTGAGCCGTTATCTGAAGCTTTCTTT

clone_size: -
v_call: TRBV11-2
d_call: -
j_call: TRBJ2-7
cdr3_aa: CASSLVGGQGRYEQYF
cdr3_nt: TGTGCCAGCAGCTTAGTAGGGGGTCAGGGCCGCTACGAGCAGTACTTC

clone_size: -
v_call: TRBV9
d_call: -
j_call: TRBJ2-7
cdr3_aa: CASTVSIMPYEQYF
cdr3_nt: TGTGCCAGCACCGTGAGTATCATGCCCTACGAGCAGTACTTC

clone_size: -
v_call: TRBV6-5
d_call: TRBD2
j_call: TRBJ2-7
cdr3_aa: CASRPAGGAYEQYF
cdr3_nt: TGTGCCAGCAGACCAGCGGGGGGTGCTTACGAGCAGTACTTC

clone_size: -
v_call: TRBV30
d_call: TRBD1
j_call: TRBJ1-3
cdr3_aa: CAWREDRGGNTIYF
cdr3_nt: TGTGCCTGGAGAGAGGACAGGGGAGGAAACACCATATATTTT

clone_size: -
v_call: TRBV19
d_call: TRBD2
j_call: TRBJ2-1
cdr3_aa: CASSILAGYNEQFF
cdr3_nt: TGTGCCAGTAGTATACTAGCGGGGTACAATGAGCAGTTCTTC

clone_size: -
v_call: TRBV9
d_call: -
j_call: TRBJ1-3
cdr3_aa: CASSSGPGGPGNTIYF
cdr3_nt: TGTGCCAGCAGCTCGGGACCCGGGGGGCCTGGAAACACCATATATTTT

clone_size: -
v_call: TRBV24-1
d_call: -
j_call: TRBJ2-5
cdr3_aa: CATSDLQKTQYF
cdr3_nt: TGTGCCACCAGTGATTTGCAAAAGACCCAGTACTTC

clone_size: -
v_call: TRBV27
d_call: TRBD2
j_call: TRBJ2-1
cdr3_aa: CASSPRGLANNEQFF
cdr3_nt: TGTGCCAGCAGTCCAAGGGGACTAGCGAACAATGAGCAGTTCTTC

clone_size: -
v_call: TRBV5-4
d_call: TRBD2
j_call: TRBJ2-3
cdr3_aa: CASSLSAGVGTDTQYF
cdr3_nt: TGTGCCAGCAGCTTGTCGGCGGGAGTCGGCACAGATACGCAGTATTTT

clone_size: few
v_call: TRBV5-4
d_call: -
j_call: TRBJ1-2
cdr3_aa: CASSLDRSGYTF
cdr3_nt: TGTGCCAGCAGCTTGGACAGATCGGGCTACACCTTC

clone_size: -
v_call: TRBV30
d_call: TRBD1
j_call: TRBJ2-7
cdr3_aa: CAWEPGQAPYEQYF
cdr3_nt: TGTGCCTGGGAACCGGGACAGGCCCCCTACGAGCAGTACTTC